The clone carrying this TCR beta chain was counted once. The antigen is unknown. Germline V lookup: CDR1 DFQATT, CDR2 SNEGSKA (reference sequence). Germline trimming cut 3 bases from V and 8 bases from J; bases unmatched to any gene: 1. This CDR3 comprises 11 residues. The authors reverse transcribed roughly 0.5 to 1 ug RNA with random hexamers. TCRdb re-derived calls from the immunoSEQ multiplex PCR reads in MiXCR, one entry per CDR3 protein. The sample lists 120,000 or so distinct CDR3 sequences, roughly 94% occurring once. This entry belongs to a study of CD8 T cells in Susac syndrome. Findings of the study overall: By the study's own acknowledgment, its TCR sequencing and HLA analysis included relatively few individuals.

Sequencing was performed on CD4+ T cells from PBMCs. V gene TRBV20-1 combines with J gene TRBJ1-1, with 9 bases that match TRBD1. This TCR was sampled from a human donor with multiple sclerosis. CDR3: CSASGTGEAFF. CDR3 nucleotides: TGCAGTGCTAGCGGGACAGGGGAAGCTTTCTTT.